The 22 T cell receptor beta chains listed next were all sequenced from one sample in a study of CXCR3-negative and CXCR3-positive naive CD8 T cells. Via 5' RACE with UMI labels, TRB cDNA libraries were prepared. TCRdb processed the 5' RACE reads again and assigns one entry to each CDR3 protein, with no DNA. The sample yields tens of thousands of distinct CDR3 sequences, of which the top ten take up around 1.9%. The sequenced sample was naive CXCR3- CD8+ T cells from blood. Subset: CD45RO-CCR7+CD27+CD95- naive CD8+ T cells lacking CXCR3 (TNR3-). The source of these receptors is a human donor in good health. Some clones in this sample may be carry-over from other donors' samples.

V usage is TRBV5-1 and J usage is TRBJ2-7; TCRdb names TRBD2, which stays unverified in the absence of DNA. Germline CDR1 is SGHRS and CDR2 is YFSETQ. The CDR3 consists of 15 residues. The CDR3 sequence is CASSSLAGGLREQYF.

This chain connects TRBV30 to TRBJ1-1; the TRBD1 assignment by TCRdb is unverifiable without DNA. Germline lookup yields CDR1 GTSNPN and CDR2 SVGIG (reference sequence). This CDR3 has 14 residues. CDR3 sequence: CAWDHGTGRTEAFF.

CDR3 sequence: CASSQEIDTANYGYTF. V is TRBV4-2 and J is TRBJ1-2. The CDR3 is 16 amino acids. Per germline, CDR1 LGHNA and CDR2 YNFKEQ.

V is TRBV29-1 and J is TRBJ2-7; TCRdb gives TRBD1 as the D gene, but with no DNA this cannot be confirmed. The CDR3 sequence is 12 residues long. The germline V gene encodes CDR1 SQVTM and CDR2 ANQGSEA. CDR3 residues: CSVEQGGYEQYF.

The J gene is TRBJ2-3, the V gene TRBV20-1; TCRdb's D gene call, TRBD2, goes unchecked for lack of DNA. The CDR3 spans 16 residues. In germline, CDR1 is DFQATT, CDR2 SNEGSKA (reference sequence). The CDR3 region is CRAPKPSGGRTDTQYF.

The CDR3 loop is CAWSGTHRDRKAYEQYF. This chain links TRBV30 with TRBJ2-7; TCRdb lists TRBD1, though no DNA is available to test this call. CDR1 and CDR2 (germline): GTSNPN, SVGIG (reference sequence). The CDR3 extends over 17 amino acids.

The chain combines TRBV6-2 or TRBV6-3 with TRBJ1-5; the D call of TRBD1 rests on TCRdb alone, since no DNA is present to check it. This CDR3 has 19 amino acids. Germline values: CDR1 MNHEY, CDR2 SVGEGT. The chain's CDR3 is CASSYGMWDSRSLNQPQHF.

The gene calls are TRBV2 and TRBJ2-1; lacking DNA, the TRBD1 call made by TCRdb goes unchecked. CDR3 length equals 15 residues. The V gene's germline CDR1 is SNHLY and CDR2 FYNNEI. The CDR3 reads CASSLNRAPGETQYF.

This rearrangement joins TRBV20-1 to TRBJ2-7; TCRdb reports TRBD1, a call that lacks DNA to check it against. The CDR3 totals 14 residues. Germline CDR1 and CDR2: DFQATT and SNEGSKA (reference sequence). Here the CDR3 reads CSAYRDRLYYEQYF.

V gene TRBV2 combines with J gene TRBJ2-1; with no DNA, the TCRdb D assignment of TRBD2 cannot be verified. Germline V gives CDR1 SNHLY, CDR2 FYNNEI. The CDR3 is 14 amino acids. The CDR3 here is CASSAPKIYNEQFF.

V is TRBV27 and J is TRBJ1-2. The CDR3 loop spans 13 amino acids. From germline, CDR1 is MNHEY and CDR2 SMNVEV (reference sequence). The CDR3 sequence is CASSSGQNYGYTF.

The chain employs TRBV13 and TRBJ2-5; no DNA is available, so the TRBD1 call from TCRdb remains unchecked. The CDR3 consists of 14 residues. Germline CDR1 is PRHDT and CDR2 is FYEKMQ (reference sequence). The CDR3 loop is CASSPPWKGETQYF.

V is TRBV30 and J is TRBJ1-1. Germline CDR1 is GTSNPN and CDR2 is SVGIG (reference sequence). This CDR3 is built from 12 residues. Here the CDR3 reads CAWSVAGPEAFF. Complete variable domain (other parts from reference TRBV30 and TRBJ1-1): SQTIHQWPATLVQPVGSPLSLECTVEGTSNPNLYWYRQAAGRGLQLLFYSVGIGQISSEVPQNLSASRPQDRQFILSSKKLLLSDSGFYLCAWSVAGPEAFFGQGTRLTVV.

The chain employs TRBV11-3 and TRBJ2-1; lacking DNA, the TRBD1 call made by TCRdb goes unchecked. Germline V gene sequence: CDR1 SGHNT, CDR2 YENEEA. There are 15 residues in the CDR3. The CDR3 region is CASSLEQVPYNEQFF.

V gene TRBV20-1 combines with J gene TRBJ2-5. The CDR3 contains 14 residues. The germline gives CDR1 DFQATT, CDR2 SNEGSKA (reference sequence). The CDR3 sequence is CSAASGRDQETQYF.

This chain uses TRBV15 with TRBJ1-2; the TRBD1 assignment by TCRdb is unverifiable without DNA. The V gene's germline CDR1 is LNHNV and CDR2 YYDKDF (reference sequence). The CDR3 covers 13 residues. Here the CDR3 reads CATSTRQGPPETF.

This sequence joins TRBV27 and TRBJ2-3. CDR1 MNHEY and CDR2 SMNVEV come from the germline V gene (reference sequence). The CDR3 consists of 13 residues. The CDR3 here is CASSLRSTDTQYF.

The chain links TRBV13 to TRBJ1-2. Germline V gives CDR1 PRHDT, CDR2 FYEKMQ (reference sequence). The CDR3 spans 19 residues. The CDR3 here is CASSPREAGPSRGSYGYTF.

CDR3 sequence: CASSPTSGGDNEQFF. The chain joins TRBV4-2 to TRBJ2-1; the TCRdb call, TRBD2, lacks DNA for checking. This CDR3 region has 15 residues. Per germline, CDR1 LGHNA and CDR2 YNFKEQ.

The V gene is TRBV4-1, the J gene TRBJ1-2; the TRBD1 assignment by TCRdb is unverifiable without DNA. This CDR3 spans 14 amino acids. In germline, CDR1 is MGHRA, CDR2 YSYEKL. The CDR3: CASSPTPGSYGYTF.

V gene TRBV7-9 combines with J gene TRBJ2-2; TCRdb's D call, TRBD1, is unchecked because there is no DNA. The CDR3 extends over 17 amino acids. Germline lookup yields CDR1 SEHNR and CDR2 FQNEAQ (reference sequence). CDR3 protein: CASSSPPSDINTGELFF.

The chain uses TRBV29-1 and TRBJ1-1. This CDR3 is built from 12 residues. Germline V gives CDR1 SQVTM, CDR2 ANQGSEA. The chain's CDR3 is CSVEENGNEAFF.